This T cell receptor beta chain emerged from a study of technical replicates of blood from a handful of donors. The V and J ends lost 1 base and 4 bases, in that order; junction bases with no gene match: 3. Looked up from germline, CDR1 is SGHTA and CDR2 is FQGNSA. The CDR3 extends over 15 amino acids. This table comes from immunoSEQ multiplex PCR, and its TCRdb copy is limited to in-frame clones, with some not included. The data hold about 89,000 clones, with approximately 93% observed a single time. Sequenced material: T cells isolated from PBMCs. J is TRBJ2-1 and V is TRBV7-2, with 8 bases fitting TRBD2. This TCR came from a human donor in good health. The chain's CDR3 is CASSLVGGRYNEQFF. In DNA, the CDR3 is TGTGCCAGCAGCTTAGTTGGCGGGAGGTACAATGAGCAGTTCTTC.